Below are 15 T cell receptor beta chains sequenced from a single sample in a study of radiation and T cells in renal cell carcinoma. This table comes from immunoSEQ multiplex PCR, and its TCRdb copy is limited to in-frame clones, with some not included. The profile shows under 150,000 clones, approximately 80% of them singletons. Time point specified: blood 2 weeks post-SBRT. This sample's treatment: 15 Gy SBRT to primary tumor, nephrectomy 4 weeks later. The sample consisted of blood, taken from a patient whose treatment included radiotherapy and nephrectomy. The receptor source for this set is a woman in her sixties with renal cell carcinoma.

This clone was recorded only once. The V and J genes are TRBV19 and TRBJ2-7, with 7 positions matching TRBD2. The CDR3 runs to 12 residues. Germline V gene sequence: CDR1 LNHDA, CDR2 SQIVND (reference sequence). V lost 10 bases and J lost 4; bases outside the gene matches: 7. The CDR3 nucleotides are TGTGCCACTAGGGAGGGCCCGTACGAGCAGTACTTC. This gives the protein CATREGPYEQYF.

The chain couples TRBV5-1 to TRBJ2-3, with D uncertain. In germline, CDR1 is SGHRS, CDR2 YFSETQ. Trimming took off 0 bases at V and 6 bases at J, with 14 bases between the two ends. The CDR3 is made up of 15 amino acids. The CDR3 loop is CASSLVPANADTQYF. CDR3 nucleotides: TGCGCCAGCAGCTTGGTCCCCGCAAACGCTGATACGCAGTATTTT.

This chain connects TRBV19 to TRBJ2-5; 7 positions agree with TRBD2. This CDR3 has 14 amino acids. V dropped 5 bases and J dropped 5; count of bases not matched to a gene: 8. The V gene's germline CDR1 is LNHDA and CDR2 SQIVND (reference sequence). The CDR3 DNA follows: TGTGCCAGTAGTCCAGGGAGGGACCGGGAGACCCAGTACTTC. Protein sequence: CASSPGRDRETQYF.

The chain has TRBV27 and TRBJ1-2; D call uncertain. Trimming took 7 bases from V and 5 from J, leaving 20 bases between them. Germline values: CDR1 MNHEY, CDR2 SMNVEV (reference sequence). The length of the CDR3 is 15 residues. CDR3: CASKGWNPKGYGYTF. The CDR3 DNA reads as TGTGCCAGCAAGGGTTGGAACCCTAAGGGTTATGGCTACACCTTC.

V is TRBV28 and J is TRBJ2-3; 8 bases match TRBD1. The CDR3 runs 17 residues. Germline V gene data show CDR1 as MDHEN and CDR2 as SYDVKM. With V trimmed by 10 bases and J by 0 bases, 15 bases remained unmatched. The CDR3 nucleotides are TGTGCCACATTGCCGGGACAGGTGGAGTGGAGCACAGATACGCAGTATTTT. This translates into CATLPGQVEWSTDTQYF.

The CDR3 reads CASNSPDRNTEAFF. The CDR3 coding sequence is TGTGCCAGCAATAGCCCCGACAGGAACACTGAAGCTTTCTTT. The chain employs TRBV6-6 and TRBJ1-1; weak D call: TRBD1 (5 bases). Germline V lookup: CDR1 MNHNY, CDR2 SVGAGI (reference sequence). V lost 7 bases, J lost 1 base, and 13 bases lay in between. The CDR3 covers 14 residues.

J is TRBJ2-7 and V is TRBV5-1; 7 nucleotides match TRBD2. The V gene end was trimmed by 4 bases and the J gene end by 8 bases; junction bases not matched to a gene: 15. Germline CDR1 reads SGHRS; CDR2 reads YFSETQ. This CDR3 region has 15 residues. CDR3 nucleotides: TGCGCCAGCAGCGCCGACCAGGGAGGGACCGGGAAGCAGTACTTC. Translated, it gives CASSADQGGTGKQYF.

The chain joins TRBV30 to TRBJ1-3, with 8 positions matching TRBD1. With 5 bases clipped from V and 9 bases from J, the junction kept 12 bases outside the gene matches. Germline CDR1 is GTSNPN and CDR2 is SVGIG (reference sequence). This CDR3 region has 14 residues. For the CDR3, the DNA is TGTGCCTGGTCAGGACAGGGTATTCTGGGCACCATATATTTT. Protein sequence: CAWSGQGILGTIYF.

The V and J genes are TRBV5-5 and TRBJ2-3, with a weak D call TRBD1 (6 bases). Trimming removed 7 bases from V and 4 bases from J, with 19 bases in between. Germline lookup yields CDR1 SGHKS and CDR2 YYEKEE (reference sequence). This CDR3 has 15 residues. The CDR3 here is CASHPGAGRSDTQYF. The CDR3, as DNA: TGTGCCAGCCATCCAGGGGCCGGGCGGTCAGATACGCAGTATTTT.

The chain is built from TRBV2 and TRBJ2-1; D may be TRBD2 (6 bases). Germline V gene sequence: CDR1 SNHLY, CDR2 FYNNEI. With 4 bases removed from V and 6 bases from J, the gap between germline ends came to 13 bases. The CDR3 runs 14 residues. CDR3 DNA sequence: TGTGCCAGCAGTGTGGCTAGCGCCGGCAATGAGCAGTTCTTC. Translated, it gives CASSVASAGNEQFF.

The chain employs TRBV11-3 and TRBJ2-3; perhaps TRBD1 as D (5 bases). The CDR3 is 19 amino acids. Germline V gene sequence: CDR1 SGHNT, CDR2 YENEEA. V was shortened by 2 bases and J by 1 base, with 22 bases between the two germline ends. In DNA form, the CDR3 reads TGTGCCAGCAGCTTAAGGACAAGTTTGGGTCAGGCCCGCACAGATACGCAGTATTTT. Protein: CASSLRTSLGQARTDTQYF. Together with reference TRBV11-3 and TRBJ2-3, the CDR3 gives the full variable domain: EAGVVQSPRYKIIEKKQPVAFWCNPISGHNTLYWYLQNLGQGPELLIRYENEEAVDDSQLPKDRFSAERLKGVDSTLKIQPAELGDSAVYLCASSLRTSLGQARTDTQYFGPGTRLTVL.

The chain recombines TRBV4-1 with TRBJ1-1; D is ambiguous. Looked up from germline, CDR1 is MGHRA and CDR2 is YSYEKL. CDR3 length equals 12 residues. The V end was cut by 8 bases, the J end by 1 base, with 8 bases between. The CDR3 DNA follows: TGCGCCAGCCGGGCCTCGAACACTGAAGCTTTCTTT. It specifies CASRASNTEAFF.

The chain uses TRBV10-2 and TRBJ2-3; D possibly matches TRBD1 or TRBD2 (5 bases each). Germline-derived CDR1 and CDR2 are WSHSY and SAAADI. The CDR3 length is 15 residues. Trimming stripped 6 bases from V and 2 bases from J, with 15 bases between. This CDR3 is CASRFRDGPTDTQYF. CDR3 nucleotide sequence: TGCGCCAGCAGATTCCGGGACGGACCCACAGATACGCAGTATTTT.

This clone was picked up a small number of times. This chain connects TRBV7-6 to TRBJ2-3; D not certain. V gave up 0 bases and J gave up 1 base, with 8 bases separating them. Germline CDR1 SGHVS, CDR2 FNYEAQ. CDR3 length equals 15 residues. The CDR3 spells CASSLALPGTDTQYF. The CDR3 DNA reads as TGTGCCAGCAGCTTAGCGCTACCGGGCACAGATACGCAGTATTTT.

This chain uses TRBV5-6 with TRBJ2-2, with 8 bases lining up with TRBD1. CDR1 and CDR2 from the germline V gene are SGHDT and YYEEEE. This CDR3 comprises 16 residues. Germline trimming cut 3 bases from V and 4 bases from J; bases unmatched to any gene: 8. Here the CDR3 reads CASSWAGGAGTGELFF. CDR3 nucleotides: TGTGCCAGCAGCTGGGCAGGGGGCGCTGGCACCGGGGAGCTGTTTTTT.